By proportion, the clone carrying this T cell receptor beta chain is medium-sized. Its antigen is unknown. The junction departs from the called germline gene at one end, perhaps through a read error. The entry originates in a study of liver allograft versus peripheral blood T cells. Turning to the study itself: Blood and transplanted-liver T cell receptor repertoires from recipients were compared.

Study-wide results and limits: Reportedly, liver allograft T cell receptor repertoires differed from peripheral blood ones.

In TCRdb, the reads were re-called with MiXCR into one record per CDR3 protein. This table has about 2,600 distinct CDR3 sequences, about a fifth appearing once. The germline V gene encodes CDR1 SQVTM and CDR2 ANQGSEA. CDR3 length: 12 amino acids. The chain couples TRBV29-1 to TRBJ2-7; 7 bases map to TRBD1. The clonotype was recovered from a human patient who had a liver transplant. Some T cells may arise from the graft donor. The CDR3 loop reads CSVQETGYEQYF. The CDR3 region has the DNA TGCAGCGTTCAAGAGACAGGGTACGAGCAGTACTTC.